This TCR beta chain was captured in a study of low-dose radiotherapy and immunotherapy resistance in tumors. As for the study in general: Every two weeks, one day ahead of radiation and immunotherapy, cyclophosphamide 200 mg/m2 was given (intravenously). Study patients were administered oral aspirin at 300 mg daily for four cycles from cycle 1 day 1.

This CDR3 spans 14 amino acids. From germline, CDR1 is SGDLS and CDR2 YYNGEE. Trimming stripped 0 bases from V and 8 bases from J, with 14 bases between. Time point of the sample: before trial treatment. Patients eligible had advanced solid tumors without tumor-infiltrating lymphocytes. Gene-specific TRAV and TRBV primers were used for first-strand cDNA, covering alpha and beta chains. For amplifying TCRs, the PCR ran for 15 to 20 cycles with Phusion, which was used together with a constant-region primer and the adapter on the V primers. The mRNA that was isolated underwent amplification by in vitro transcription. Each CDR3 protein is one row after TCRdb ran MiXCR on the reads. The profile shows about 60,000 distinct CDR3 sequences, under 30% of them singletons.

The receptor was derived from a male donor with prostate cancer. J is TRBJ1-2 and V is TRBV9, with D maybe TRBD1 (5 bases). Sequenced here: PBMCs, sampled before treatment. DNA for the CDR3: TGTGCCAGCAGCGTAGAGGCCAGGGCCCACGGCTACACCTTC. It specifies CASSVEARAHGYTF.